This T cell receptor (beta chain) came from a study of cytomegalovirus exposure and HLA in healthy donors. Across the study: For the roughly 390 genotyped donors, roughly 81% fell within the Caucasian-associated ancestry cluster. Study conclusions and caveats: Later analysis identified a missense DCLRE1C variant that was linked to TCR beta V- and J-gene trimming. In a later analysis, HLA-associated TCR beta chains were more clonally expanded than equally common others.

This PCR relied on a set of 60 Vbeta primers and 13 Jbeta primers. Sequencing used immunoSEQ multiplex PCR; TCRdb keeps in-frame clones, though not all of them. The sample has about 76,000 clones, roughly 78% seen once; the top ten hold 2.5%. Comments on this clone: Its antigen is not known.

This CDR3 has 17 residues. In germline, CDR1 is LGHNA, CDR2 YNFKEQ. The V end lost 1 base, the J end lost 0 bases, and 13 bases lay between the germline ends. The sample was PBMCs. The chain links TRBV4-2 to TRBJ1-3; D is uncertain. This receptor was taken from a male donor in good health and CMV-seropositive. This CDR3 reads CASSQGSTSDSGNTIYF. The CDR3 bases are TGTGCCAGCAGCCAAGGTTCTACGTCCGACTCTGGAAACACCATATATTTT.